This T cell receptor (beta chain) was identified during a study of PD-1 blockade in classical Hodgkin lymphoma (dated by TCRdb to about 2020). Broadly, across the study: Nivolumab dosing was 3 mg/kg intravenously every 2 weeks, continuing until either disease progression or unacceptable toxicity. A peripheral blood immune signature of response to PD-1 blockade in classical Hodgkin lymphoma was defined using TCR beta sequencing and CyTOF.

In regard to this clone: This clone's antigen is unknown. No base-level quality is on record; no much larger clone is a single base apart.

The study at large found these results: Trial patients achieving complete response had baseline diversity similar to newly diagnosed patients, whereas partial responders and progressors had significantly lower diversity. Only a single clinical trial cohort was studied, and what caused the repertoire differences, possibly disease activity or prior therapy, remained undefined. CD4+ but not CD8+ TCR diversity rose significantly by C4D1 (p=0.0027 vs p=0.16), most apparent in complete responders (p=0.02). Baseline TCR diversity was reported to be lower in newly diagnosed patients than in healthy donors, and even lower in relapsed/refractory patients. Lower diversity was seen in patients whose nivolumab began less than 1 year after ASCT, and these patients were left out of later analyses so that immune reconstitution would not confound the results.

The time point label, as the study defines it: cycle 2 day 1 (C2D1) of nivolumab. All trial patients had relapsed after autologous stem cell transplantation, with cohorts A, B and C differing in prior brentuximab vedotin exposure. The trial cohort was composed of under 70 patients with relapsed/refractory classical Hodgkin lymphoma, for whom complete response, partial response or progressive disease was recorded as best overall response. In the multi-cohort phase II CheckMate 205 trial, trial patients received single-agent nivolumab. Best overall response was determined by an independent review committee according to the 2007 International Working Group response criteria. Trial PBMCs were collected just before the start of nivolumab (C1D1) and during therapy at cycle 2 day 1 and cycle 4 day 1. Peripheral blood was collected in 8 mL Vacutainer Cell Preparation Tubes, from which PBMCs were isolated by centrifugation and then cryopreserved.

The Qiagen DNeasy kit was used to extract genomic DNA both from unsorted PBMCs and from the negatively selected CD4+ and CD8+ fractions. Using primers that anneal to V and J segments, immunoSEQ multiplex PCR amplified the TCR beta CDR3 regions. A synthetic immune receptor repertoire was used to minimize amplification bias, and remaining bias was computationally removed after sequencing. In the authors' own workflow: Repertoire diversity was quantified as the Shannon entropy index using custom Python scripts. Unsorted, CD4+ and CD8+ repertoires were examined separately, except in combined analyses, for which CD4+ and CD8+ sequences were merged in silico. A clone was considered expanded if an increase in frequency of at least 2-fold after treatment relative to C1D1 was found, and a pseudocount of 0.5 was applied to clones undetected at baseline. Clones with 0 or 1 copy at C1D1 were defined as singleton clones, while clones with 2 or more copies were defined as non-singleton clones. Clones expanded in unsorted samples were annotated as CD4+, CD8+ or unknown by matching protein sequences in sorted samples from the same patient. Diversity changes from C1D1 to C4D1 were tested in paired samples using Wilcoxon tests. Not all clones reach the TCRdb copy of this immuneACCESS table, which keeps in-frame sequences only. Checked studies attribute under half of the gap to unresolved V genes and leave the rest unexplained. The DNA gave D and trimming, while V, J and clone size come from that table. This sample comprises around 20,000 clones, 80% to 90% of them detected only once. The top ten clonotypes cover 7.5% to 9.5% of the sample.

The CDR3 holds 15 amino acids from the cysteine to the phenylalanine. The kept DNA is CDR3 alone, 45 bases in frame from the first base. The junction carries 15 bases between V and J, which are trimmed by 5 bases and 2 bases respectively. Per the germline V gene, MNHEY is the CDR1 and SVGAGI is the CDR2. The sample consisted of peripheral blood mononuclear cells (PBMCs), taken before the second cycle of nivolumab. In this chain, TRBV6-5 is recombined with TRBJ1-1, with the D gene call left open. The TCR sequence derives from a human donor with classical Hodgkin lymphoma. The CDR3 protein is CASSVAELLNTEAFF. The nucleotide sequence reads as follows: TGTGCCAGCAGTGTCGCAGAGCTATTAAACACTGAAGCTTTCTTT.